The clone carrying this TCR beta chain was observed a few times. The antigen is undetermined. Because the CDR3 is missing its conserved closing phenylalanine or tryptophan, this is likely a read error. These data originate in a study of T cells in Graves' hyperthyroidism and ophthalmopathy. General observations from the study: By a 13 V-J model, ophthalmopathy was set apart from stable hyperthyroidism.

The study excluded patients with uncontrolled infection, other autoimmune disease, pregnancy or lactation. The source of the PBMCs was around 10 ml of fresh peripheral blood. The germline V gene has CDR1 SGHRS and CDR2 YFSETQ. This CDR3 is 13 amino acids long. The V end lost 0 bases, the J end lost 6 bases, and 9 bases lay between the germline ends. RNA transcripts provided the source from which TCR beta CDR3 regions were amplified. The HTBI primer set drove a first-round RT-PCR of the TCR CDR3. TCRdb used MiXCR to reprocess the multiplex PCR reads, holding one entry per CDR3 protein. The table records 600,000 to 850,000 distinct CDR3 sequences, approximately 18% of them present only once.

Sequencing used blood. The rearrangement links TRBV5-1 to TRBJ1-1, with a tentative D call TRBD1 (6 bases). The source of this sequence is a woman aged 45-65 years with Graves' hyperthyroidism that later progressed to Graves' ophthalmopathy. The CDR3 protein is CASSLEQGAEAFL. For the CDR3, the DNA is TGCGCCAGCAGCTTGGAACAGGGTGCTGAAGCTTTCCTT.